This T cell receptor beta chain was captured by sequencing in a study of blood T cell repertoires in COVID-19. On the study more broadly: Acute-phase and convalescent COVID-19 samples originated in the United States, Italy and Spain. Nucleic acid was either cDNA or gDNA, and it came from T cells, B-cell-depleted T cells, or PBMCs.

Source study methods: Amplification with reference gene primers provided the estimates of nucleated cell counts. Method: immunoSEQ multiplex PCR; TCRdb's copy keeps in-frame clones and lacks some. V and J calls and clone size are copied from that table; D and trimming were computed from the DNA. The sample includes 95,000 to 150,000 clones, around 80% of them seen just once. The CDR3 covers 15 residues. CDR1 and CDR2 from the germline V gene are WSHSY and SAAADI. The V end was cut by 2 bases, the J end by 4 bases, with 11 bases between. This sequence originates from a man aged 60 to 75 with active or convalescent COVID-19. Sequenced: peripheral blood. V gene TRBV10-2 combines with J gene TRBJ2-2; D remains ambiguous. The CDR3 sequence is CASSEVVSGTGELFF. The CDR3 nucleotides are TGCGCCAGCAGTGAGGTCGTTTCGGGCACCGGGGAGCTGTTTTTT.